The 22 T cell receptor beta chains below come from one sample, sequenced in a study of T cells in Graves' hyperthyroidism and ophthalmopathy. Amplified regions were TCR beta CDR3 sequences from RNA transcripts. First-round RT-PCR with HTBI primers amplified the TCR CDR3 region. TCRdb reanalysed the multiplex PCR reads using MiXCR and keeps one entry per CDR3 protein. The sample lists a few hundred thousand distinct CDR3 sequences; around 15% were seen once. Sequencing used blood. The receptors here all came from a woman aged 55 to 70 with Graves' ophthalmopathy.

Many counts were recorded for this clonotype. The chain recombines TRBV20-1 with TRBJ2-2; D perhaps matches TRBD2 (6 bases). The ends were cut back, 1 base at V and 4 bases at J, with 16 bases in the middle. The germline CDR1 and CDR2 sequences are DFQATT and SNEGSKA (reference sequence). The CDR3 consists of 16 residues. As DNA, the CDR3 is TGCAGTGCTAGAGTAGCGGTAGCATCACGCACCGGGGAGCTGTTTTTT. Translation gives CSARVAVASRTGELFF.

Details on this clonotype: This may be a read error, as it is one base from a much larger clone. The chain combines TRBV12-3 or TRBV12-4 with TRBJ1-1; D remains unclear. The CDR3 spans 11 residues. The CDR3 is CASKTNTGAFF. DNA for the CDR3: TGTGCCAGCAAAACGAACACTGGAGCTTTCTTT.

In the case of this clonotype: A read error may explain this, as a much larger clone is one base away. The chain recombines TRBV28 with TRBJ2-4, with D tentatively TRBD2 (5 bases). The CDR3 contains 16 residues. Germline assignment: CDR1 MDHEN and CDR2 SYDVKM. Deletions cut 6 bases from V and 2 bases from J, with 17 bases between. This chain's CDR3 is CASRRSRSGSKNIQYF. The CDR3 DNA sequence: TGTGCCAGCAGAAGAAGCAGGAGCGGATCCAAAAACATTCAGTACTTC.

The chain is built from TRBV5-6 and TRBJ2-7; TRBD1 is a possible D gene (6 bases). Trimming removed 3 bases at V and 2 bases at J, with 9 bases between. This CDR3 has 13 residues. From germline, CDR1 is SGHDT and CDR2 YYEEEE. In DNA, the CDR3 is TGTGCCAGCAGCTATCAGGGGACCTACGAGCAGTACTTC. This encodes CASSYQGTYEQYF.

This clonotype was recorded a few times. The chain recombines TRBV7-3 with TRBJ2-3, with 10 nucleotides matching TRBD2. The length of the CDR3 is 16 residues. V was clipped by 5 bases and J by 5 bases; unmatched bases: 10. Germline V gives CDR1 SGHTA, CDR2 FQGTGA. Here the CDR3 DNA reads TGTGCCAGCAGCACGTCTAGCGGGAGCTCTGTAGATACGCAGTATTTT. Protein product: CASSTSSGSSVDTQYF.

This clonotype has at least ten counts. The chain links TRBV6-2 or TRBV6-3 to TRBJ2-5, with 7 bases lining up with TRBD2. With 6 bases clipped from V and 4 bases from J, the junction kept 8 bases outside the gene matches. The length of the CDR3 is 14 residues. Germline V gene data show CDR1 as MNHEY and CDR2 as SVGEGT. CDR3 sequence (DNA): TGTGCCAGCAGACGCCCGGGACTAACAGAGACCCAGTACTTC. Encoded protein: CASRRPGLTETQYF.

This clonotype was counted a few times. The chain employs TRBV6-2 or TRBV6-3 and TRBJ1-1; D remains ambiguous. Deletions cut 6 bases from V and 3 bases from J, with 11 bases between. CDR1 and CDR2 from the germline V gene are MNHEY and SVGEGT. The CDR3 is 13 amino acids. Here the CDR3 reads CASRPPSHTEAFF. The CDR3 DNA is TGTGCCAGCAGACCCCCTAGCCACACTGAAGCTTTCTTT.

In this sample, this clonotype turned up many times. The V gene is TRBV12-3 or TRBV12-4, the J gene TRBJ2-7, with D perhaps assigned TRBD1 or TRBD2 (5 bases each). The CDR3 covers 15 residues. Trimming shortened V by 9 bases and J by 2 bases, and 20 bases separated the two germline ends. CDR3 loop: CASTPRGGQTYEQYF. CDR3 DNA sequence: TGTGCCAGTACTCCTCGGGGCGGGCAAACCTACGAGCAGTACTTC.

Only a few counts were recorded for this clonotype. The V and J genes are TRBV28 and TRBJ2-4; 8 bases map to TRBD1. J was trimmed by 6 bases and V by 9 bases; bases with no gene match: 4. CDR1 and CDR2 from the germline V gene are MDHEN and SYDVKM. This CDR3 is built from 12 residues. In nucleotides, the CDR3 is TGTGCCAGATCCGGACAGGGAAACATTCAGTACTTC. It is translated as CARSGQGNIQYF.

This clonotype was recorded many times. The V call is TRBV5-1, the J call TRBJ2-4; D perhaps matches TRBD1 (5 bases). The CDR3 extends over 13 amino acids. Germline CDR1 SGHRS, CDR2 YFSETQ. V lost 1 base to trimming and J lost 8 bases, with 10 bases between them. The CDR3 loop is CASSLIGEDIQYF. The CDR3 DNA follows: TGCGCCAGCAGCTTGATAGGGGAAGACATTCAGTACTTC.

The rearrangement joins TRBV5-4 to TRBJ2-3; 13 bases align to TRBD2. Germline V gives CDR1 SGHNT, CDR2 YYREEE (reference sequence). The CDR3 sequence is 15 residues long. With V trimmed by 4 bases and J by 6 bases, 5 bases remained unmatched. The CDR3 bases are TGTGCCAGCAGCCTACGGACTAGCGGGAGCGATACGCAGTATTTT. Translating it yields CASSLRTSGSDTQYF. The variable domain in full, completed from reference TRBV5-4 and TRBJ2-3, reads ETGVTQSPTHLIKTRGQQVTLRCSSQSGHNTVSWYQQALGQGPQFIFQYYREEENGRGNFPPRFSGLQFPNYSSELNVNALELDDSALYLCASSLRTSGSDTQYFGPGTRLTVL.

Many counts were recorded for this clonotype. The rearrangement links TRBV2 to TRBJ2-5, with 9 bases matching TRBD1. The CDR3 is 15 residues long. The germline gives CDR1 SNHLY, CDR2 FYNNEI. The trim removed 5 bases at V and 1 base at J, leaving 5 bases unmatched. CDR3 coding DNA: TGTGCCAGCAGTAGGGACAGGGAGATCCAAGAGACCCAGTACTTC. Translating it yields CASSRDREIQETQYF.

The rearrangement links TRBV5-6 to TRBJ2-2, with D perhaps TRBD1 (6 bases). Per germline, CDR1 SGHDT and CDR2 YYEEEE. Trimming removed 1 base at V and 1 base at J, with 11 bases between. The CDR3 consists of 16 residues. The CDR3 bases are TGTGCCAGCAGCTTGCGGTCAGGGGTGAACACCGGGGAGCTGTTTTTT. Translated, it gives CASSLRSGVNTGELFF.

This clonotype was detected many times. The chain has TRBV7-3 and TRBJ2-6; tentative D call: TRBD2 (5 bases). The CDR3 consists of 14 residues. The V and J ends lost 6 bases and 4 bases respectively, with 10 bases between them. Germline-derived CDR1 and CDR2 are SGHTA and FQGTGA. The CDR3 is CASSPGSGANVLTF. In DNA, the CDR3 is TGTGCCAGCAGTCCGGGGTCCGGGGCCAACGTCCTGACTTTC.

This clonotype was counted many times. The chain is built from TRBV3-1 and TRBJ2-2; 9 nucleotides line up with TRBD2. The CDR3 length is 15 residues. Trimming removed 5 bases from V and 5 bases from J; junction bases left unmatched: 6. The V gene's germline CDR1 is LGHDT and CDR2 YNNKEL (reference sequence). CDR3 DNA: TGTGCCAGCAGCTTGCGACTAGCGGTTACCGGGGAGCTGTTTTTT. It encodes CASSLRLAVTGELFF.

This clonotype was seen at least ten times. V gene TRBV12-3 or TRBV12-4 combines with J gene TRBJ1-3, with D maybe TRBD1 (5 bases). V gave up 2 bases and J gave up 9 bases, with 11 bases separating them. This CDR3 is 13 amino acids long. This CDR3 is CASSLKVGTTIYF. CDR3 DNA sequence: TGTGCCAGCAGTTTAAAGGTTGGGACCACCATATATTTT.

This clonotype came up a few times. The chain couples TRBV3-1 to TRBJ1-1; D is ambiguous. CDR1 is LGHDT, CDR2 YNNKEL, per germline (reference sequence). The CDR3 is made up of 16 amino acids. Trimming shortened V by 4 bases and J by 1 base, and 16 bases separated the two germline ends. The CDR3 region has the DNA TGTGCCAGCAGCCCCCGGTACCCCACGGGGAACACTGAAGCTTTCTTT. Amino acid sequence: CASSPRYPTGNTEAFF.

The CDR3 loop is CSASQESGGWYNSPLHF. The DNA of the CDR3 is TGCAGTGCTAGTCAGGAGTCGGGAGGGTGGTATAATTCACCCCTCCACTTT. J is TRBJ1-6 and V is TRBV20-1; D is ambiguous. Germline-derived CDR1 and CDR2 are DFQATT and SNEGSKA (reference sequence). V was cut by 3 bases and J by 4 bases, with 19 bases left in between. The CDR3 extends over 17 amino acids.

The chain combines TRBV4-2 with TRBJ2-5; TRBD1 matches 10 bases. The CDR3 runs to 18 residues. Germline assignment: CDR1 LGHNA and CDR2 YNFKEQ. Trimming took 8 bases from V and 4 from J; bases not matched to a gene: 19. The CDR3 DNA reads as TGTGCCAGCTCTCGCGGGACAGGGGCCGCAGGATCCCCAGAGACCCAGTACTTC. This sequence encodes CASSRGTGAAGSPETQYF.

This clonotype was seen a handful of times. This chain uses TRBV4-1 with TRBJ2-6; D is possibly TRBD1 (5 bases). Trimming cost V 4 bases and J 0 bases, with 19 bases left between them. The CDR3 totals 19 residues. Germline CDR1 reads MGHRA; CDR2 reads YSYEKL. For the CDR3, the DNA is TGCGCCAGCAGCCCTTTGGTGACAGCCCAGGCCTCTGGGGCCAACGTCCTGACTTTC. Translated, it gives CASSPLVTAQASGANVLTF.

The rearrangement uses TRBV7-3 and TRBJ1-1, with a weak D call TRBD1 (5 bases). The CDR3 totals 14 residues. V lost 0 bases and J 3 bases, leaving 8 bases between the germline ends. CDR1 is SGHTA and CDR2 is FQGTGA in the germline V gene. CDR3 region: CASSLTGGDTEAFF. As DNA, the CDR3 is TGTGCCAGCAGCTTAACTGGGGGGGACACTGAAGCTTTCTTT.

This clonotype was seen many times. The chain combines TRBV2 with TRBJ2-7; TRBD2 is a possible D gene (7 bases). Germline values: CDR1 SNHLY, CDR2 FYNNEI. This CDR3 contains 10 residues. V was clipped by 11 bases and J by 6 bases, with 11 bases between them. CDR3 DNA sequence: TGTGCCCTCGGGGGGCCCGAGCAGTACTTC. Translation: CALGGPEQYF.